This TCR beta chain was sequenced in a study of T-cell reconstitution after alpha-beta-depleted transplantation in children. This clonotype came up many times. As it was prepared, the TCRbeta library received unique molecular identifiers. A single record per CDR3 protein comes from TCRdb applying MiXCR to the PCR reads. The sample has around 380,000 distinct CDR3 sequences; 11% are singletons. This CDR3 contains 13 residues. The germline gives CDR1 SQVTM, CDR2 ANQGSEA. V lost 8 bases and J lost 6; bases outside the gene matches: 6. The TCR originated in a human donor who donated a stem cell graft to a child with acute myeloid leukemia. The J gene is TRBJ2-3, the V gene TRBV29-1, with 12 bases matching TRBD1. Sequencing was performed on PBMCs from the stem cell graft donor, taken from the stem cell graft. In nucleotides, the CDR3 is TGCAGCTCCCGGGACAGGGGGCATGATACGCAGTATTTT. Translated: CSSRDRGHDTQYF.